This record looks at one TCR beta chain sequence and its context. Its antigen remains unknown. This sample was included in a study of brain T cells in children with intractable seizures. Regarding the study as a whole: Clones missing pre-surgery may reflect undersampling of that blood sample.

Generated by immunoSEQ multiplex PCR, the TCRdb table keeps only in-frame clones and is missing some. The table lists about 320,000 clones, about 93% of them singletons. Time point of the sample: blood from clinic visit 5 months post-surgery; TSC patient then seizure free. The CDR3 sequence is 16 residues long. V gave up 1 base and J gave up 1 base, with 11 bases separating them. CDR1 and CDR2 from the germline V gene are LGHDT and YNNKEL (reference sequence). The sample here was peripheral blood, taken approximately 5 months after surgery. The source is a boy under two years old with tuberous sclerosis and intractable seizures. The chain recombines TRBV3-1 (or the pseudogene TRBV3-2) with TRBJ2-1; D possibly corresponds to TRBD2 (5 bases). This CDR3 reads CASSQGLAGSYNEQFF. CDR3 nucleotide sequence: TGTGCCAGCAGCCAAGGCCTCGCGGGTTCCTACAATGAGCAGTTCTTC.